Below, 17 T cell receptor beta chains from the same sample are listed, as sequenced in a study of cytomegalovirus exposure and HLA in healthy donors. Produced via immunoSEQ multiplex PCR; TCRdb's table is partial and in-frame only. Of hundreds of thousands of clones in the sample, roughly 83% are singletons; the top ten hold around 5.6%. Sequencing was done on a sample of PBMCs. The receptors derive from a woman in her late teens or twenties in good health and CMV-seronegative.

The chain combines TRBV30 with TRBJ2-7; D assignment may be TRBD1 or TRBD2 (6 bases each). CDR3 size: 15 residues. Trimming shortened V by 2 bases and J by 4 bases, and 18 bases separated the two germline ends. The germline CDR1 and CDR2 sequences are GTSNPN and SVGIG (reference sequence). The DNA for the CDR3 is TGTGCCTGGAGTTTTAGGGGGGAGGTAGGGTACGAGCAGTACTTC. It translates to CAWSFRGEVGYEQYF.

The chain recombines TRBV13 with TRBJ1-6; tentatively, D is TRBD1 (6 bases). The V end lost 4 bases, the J end lost 7 bases, and 14 bases lay between the germline ends. The CDR3 runs 15 residues. The germline CDR1 and CDR2 sequences are PRHDT and FYEKMQ (reference sequence). CDR3 nucleotides: TGTGCCAGCAGCTCCAGGGGCCAGGGGAATTCACCCCTCCACTTT. This sequence encodes CASSSRGQGNSPLHF.

The chain carries TRBV19 and TRBJ1-2, with no clear D. Deletions cut 1 base from V and 2 bases from J, with 11 bases between. This CDR3 is built from 15 residues. Germline assignment: CDR1 LNHDA and CDR2 SQIVND (reference sequence). CDR3 region: CASSIAGNANYGYTF. CDR3 bases: TGTGCCAGTAGTATAGCTGGCAACGCCAACTATGGCTACACCTTC.

The chain joins TRBV15 to TRBJ1-2; TRBD1 aligns across 8 bases. CDR3 size: 16 residues. The germline gives CDR1 LNHNV, CDR2 YYDKDF (reference sequence). The J segment lost 8 bases and the V segment lost 0 bases, leaving 11 bases of the junction unmatched. CDR3 in amino acids: CATSRDLDRVSLGYTF. The CDR3 coding sequence is TGTGCCACCAGCAGAGACCTGGACAGGGTGTCTTTAGGCTACACCTTC.

The chain carries TRBV7-9 and TRBJ2-7, with unresolved D. This CDR3 is 13 amino acids long. CDR1 and CDR2 from the germline V gene are SEHNR and FQNEAQ (reference sequence). The V gene lost 1 base and the J gene lost 3 bases, with 7 bases spanning the gap. The CDR3 DNA sequence: TGTGCCAGCAGCTTAGGCTCAGGCTACGAGCAGTACTTC. Translating it yields CASSLGSGYEQYF.

There are a few counts of this clone. V gene TRBV19 combines with J gene TRBJ2-7; 9 nucleotides line up with TRBD2. The CDR3 is made up of 15 amino acids. The V gene's germline CDR1 is LNHDA and CDR2 SQIVND (reference sequence). Trimming at V came to 6 bases and at J to 2 bases, leaving 8 bases not matched to a gene. The CDR3 protein is CASRQIAGEAYEQYF. The CDR3 DNA reads TGTGCCAGTAGGCAAATAGCGGGAGAGGCCTACGAGCAGTACTTC.

There are a few counts of this clone. This chain links TRBV6-1 with TRBJ2-3; D is perhaps TRBD2 (5 bases). The V end lost 7 bases, the J end lost 4 bases, and 18 bases lay between the germline ends. Looked up from germline, CDR1 is MNHNS and CDR2 is SASEGT. This CDR3 spans 15 amino acids. Here the CDR3 reads CASTPRAGEADTQYF. Here the CDR3 DNA reads TGTGCCAGCACTCCGAGGGCAGGTGAGGCAGATACGCAGTATTTT.

This chain connects TRBV30 to TRBJ1-1, with 8 bases aligning to TRBD1. Germline CDR1 is GTSNPN and CDR2 is SVGIG (reference sequence). Trimming cost V 3 bases and J 3 bases; bases outside gene matches: 6. The CDR3 covers 14 residues. The CDR3 nucleotides read TGTGCCTGGAGGACCCCGGACAGGGACACTGAAGCTTTCTTT. Translation gives CAWRTPDRDTEAFF. Supplemented by reference TRBV30 and TRBJ1-1, the full variable domain reads SQTIHQWPATLVQPVGSPLSLECTVEGTSNPNLYWYRQAAGRGLQLLFYSVGIGQISSEVPQNLSASRPQDRQFILSSKKLLLSDSGFYLCAWRTPDRDTEAFFGQGTRLTVV.

J is TRBJ2-3 and V is TRBV7-9; D tentatively fits TRBD1 or TRBD2 (5 bases each). Germline-derived CDR1 and CDR2 are SEHNR and FQNEAQ (reference sequence). This CDR3 comprises 16 residues. Trimming took off 2 bases at V and 2 bases at J, with 14 bases between the two ends. CDR3 coding DNA: TGTGCCAGCAGCTTATTGGACGGGGCCATCACAGATACGCAGTATTTT. The encoded protein is CASSLLDGAITDTQYF.

The V and J genes are TRBV18 and TRBJ2-7, with TRBD1 identical over 11 bases. The trim removed 10 bases at V and 2 bases at J, leaving 7 bases unmatched. In germline, CDR1 is KGHSH, CDR2 LQKENI. The CDR3 spans 14 residues. DNA of the CDR3: TGTGCCACGGGGACAGGGGGTATTCCCTACGAGCAGTACTTC. Translated: CATGTGGIPYEQYF.

The V and J genes are TRBV11-2 and TRBJ1-5; a weak D match, TRBD1 (6 bases). The CDR3 covers 13 residues. Trimming pared 5 bases from V and 9 bases from J, leaving 14 bases between. Germline loops: CDR1 SGHAT, CDR2 FQNNGV. The CDR3 region has the DNA TGTGCCAGCAGCCAAGGGGGGGGTATGCCCCAGCATTTT. It encodes CASSQGGGMPQHF.

The chain couples TRBV5-4 to TRBJ1-1; D unresolved. The V gene's germline CDR1 is SGHNT and CDR2 YYREEE (reference sequence). The CDR3 has 15 residues. The ends were cut back, 4 bases at V and 10 bases at J, with 23 bases in the middle. The CDR3 sequence: CASSPNMATTGLAFF. Here the CDR3 DNA reads TGTGCCAGCAGCCCCAATATGGCGACAACGGGTCTAGCTTTCTTT.

The chain is built from TRBV30 and TRBJ1-2; no definite D call. The V end was cut by 5 bases, the J end by 6 bases, with 13 bases between. CDR3 size: 12 residues. Germline CDR1 is GTSNPN and CDR2 is SVGIG (reference sequence). CDR3 loop: CAWGPGPHGYTF. CDR3 in DNA: TGTGCCTGGGGACCAGGCCCCCATGGCTACACCTTC.

The chain couples TRBV7-9 to TRBJ2-5; D is possibly TRBD1 (6 bases). V was pared by 5 bases and J by 1 base, with 17 bases between. The germline CDR1 and CDR2 sequences are SEHNR and FQNEAQ (reference sequence). The CDR3 sequence is 16 residues long. CDR3 sequence reads: CASSPTNRDPQETQYF. As DNA, the CDR3 is TGTGCCAGCAGCCCTACTAACAGGGATCCCCAAGAGACCCAGTACTTC.

V usage is TRBV2 and J usage is TRBJ2-1, with 7 bases lining up with TRBD2. The CDR3 runs to 14 residues. V shed 6 bases, J shed 9 bases, and the junction held 11 bases outside the gene matches. Germline V gene lookup returns CDR1 SNHLY and CDR2 FYNNEI. CDR3 residues: CASSPRDYKTEQFF. As DNA, the CDR3 is TGTGCCAGCAGCCCCCGGGACTACAAAACTGAGCAGTTCTTC.

The chain recombines TRBV5-1 with TRBJ2-1; 12 nucleotides align to TRBD2. Germline CDR1 reads SGHRS; CDR2 reads YFSETQ. The CDR3 has 16 residues. The V and J ends lost 4 bases and 4 bases, in that order; junction bases with no gene match: 6. This chain's CDR3 is CASSGTGTSGYNEQFF. In nucleotides, the CDR3 is TGCGCCAGCAGCGGAACCGGGACTAGCGGGTACAATGAGCAGTTCTTC.

The CDR3 loop is CASSPEYQSSYNEQFF. In nucleotides, the CDR3 is TGTGCCAGCTCACCAGAGTACCAAAGCTCCTACAATGAGCAGTTCTTC. The genes are TRBV18 and TRBJ2-1; D is ambiguous. CDR1 and CDR2 from the germline V gene are KGHSH and LQKENI. Trimming pared 2 bases from V and 0 bases from J, leaving 11 bases between. This CDR3 region has 16 residues.